This T cell receptor (beta chain) was captured by sequencing in a study of cytomegalovirus exposure and HLA in healthy donors. Concerning this clone: What it binds is unknown.

The PCR made use of 60 Vbeta and 13 Jbeta primers. The assay was immunoSEQ multiplex PCR, and TCRdb's table has in-frame clones only and misses some. The data contain roughly 200,000 clones, 9.5% of them singletons. The CDR3 is made up of 15 amino acids. The germline V and J ends were trimmed by 8 bases and 3 bases, with 17 bases remaining between them. Germline values: CDR1 MNHNS, CDR2 SASEGT. Whole-study results and caveats: Cytomegalovirus-associated TCR beta chains were listed, numbering some 150.

This clonotype was sampled from a young woman in good health and CMV-seropositive. What was sequenced was PBMCs. This chain joins TRBV6-1 and TRBJ1-3; D may be TRBD1 (5 bases). The CDR3: CASLKGGGGGNTIYF. The CDR3 DNA reads TGTGCCAGCCTGAAGGGTGGCGGGGGTGGAAACACCATATATTTT.